These 25 T cell receptor beta chains originate from one sample sequenced in a study of blood T cells in healthy people across ages. The authors ran a second PCR of about 6 to 11 cycles using a sample-barcoded 5' primer and a J-beta primer mix. From the 5' RACE reads, TCRdb called clonotypes with MiXCR, one entry per CDR3 protein. The sample includes about 1.8 million distinct CDR3 sequences, 49% of them seen just once. The sample taken for sequencing was blood. The receptors stem from a woman between 35 and 50 years old in good health.

This chain connects TRBV7-9 to TRBJ2-5; D unresolved. V lost 5 bases to trimming and J lost 1 base, with 11 bases between them. Germline-derived CDR1 and CDR2 are SEHNR and FQNEAQ (reference sequence). The CDR3 contains 14 residues. The CDR3 DNA reads TGTGCCAGCAGCCAGTACAGCGCCCAAGAGACCCAGTACTTC. Translation: CASSQYSAQETQYF.

The chain carries TRBV20-1 and TRBJ2-5, with D possibly TRBD2 on 5 matching bases. CDR3 length: 14 residues. V lost 5 bases, J lost 2 bases, and 15 bases lay in between. CDR1 and CDR2 from the germline V gene are DFQATT and SNEGSKA (reference sequence). Written as DNA, the CDR3 is TGCAGTGCTCGCTTACGACGGGGACAAGAGACCCAGTACTTC. Translated: CSARLRRGQETQYF.

The chain links TRBV12-5 to TRBJ2-3; D might be TRBD1 or TRBD2, each matching 5 bases. V lost 0 bases to trimming and J lost 3 bases, with 10 bases between them. This CDR3 comprises 15 residues. Germline V CDR1 and CDR2: LGHNT, FRNRAP. CDR3 DNA: TGTGCTAGTGGTTTGGTGGGGGATACTACAGATACGCAGTATTTT. Translated, it gives CASGLVGDTTDTQYF.

Comments on this clonotype: At one of its ends the junction is not consistent with the germline gene, which may arise from a read error. The chain uses TRBV6-5 and TRBJ2-5; TRBD2 might be the D (5 bases). Germline V gene lookup returns CDR1 MNHEY and CDR2 SVGAGI. The CDR3 runs to 15 residues. The CDR3 sequence is CASSYAVGLEETQYF. The CDR3 nucleotides read TGTGCCAGCAGTTACGCGGTGGGGTTGGAGGAGACCCAGTATTTC.

Regarding this clonotype: One end of the junction fails to match germline, which may point to a read error. V usage is TRBV6-2 or TRBV6-3 and J usage is TRBJ2-3; possibly TRBD2 for D (5 bases). Germline CDR1 MNHEY, CDR2 SVGEGT. This CDR3 is built from 14 residues. CDR3 sequence (DNA): TGTGCCAGCAGGGCCAGCGCTAGCACAGACACGCAGTATTTT. Translated: CASRASASTDTQYF.

This rearrangement joins TRBV7-2 to TRBJ2-7; D is ambiguous. Germline assignment: CDR1 SGHTA and CDR2 FQGNSA. The CDR3 has 12 residues. V was pared by 5 bases and J by 3 bases, with 8 bases between. DNA for the CDR3: TGTGCCAGCAGCGCCTGGGACTACGAGCAGTACTTC. Amino acids: CASSAWDYEQYF.

Concerning this clonotype itself: A read error may account for a junction end that differs from germline. The chain has TRBV7-9 and TRBJ1-1; 9 nucleotides line up with TRBD1. The germline V gene encodes CDR1 SEHNR and CDR2 FQNEAQ (reference sequence). The CDR3 is 13 amino acids. CDR3 bases: TGTGCCGGACAGGGGATATCGAACGCTGAAGCTTTCTTT. Amino acids: CAGQGISNAEAFF.

The chain's CDR3 is CASSSQLSGWRDYTF. CDR3 bases: TGTGCCAGCAGTTCGCAATTATCGGGATGGAGAGACTACACCTTC. The rearrangement joins TRBV6-2 or TRBV6-3 to TRBJ1-2; D unresolved. Looked up from germline, CDR1 is MNHEY and CDR2 is SVGEGT. The CDR3 totals 15 residues. V gave up 4 bases and J gave up 10 bases, with 22 bases separating them.

This clonotype was found a few times. The V gene is TRBV28, the J gene TRBJ1-4; D might be TRBD1 (6 bases). The CDR3 length is 16 residues. Between the trimmed V and J ends, which lost 6 bases and 8 bases, there was a span of 22 bases. Germline V gene sequence: CDR1 MDHEN, CDR2 SYDVKM. CDR3 DNA sequence: TGTGCCAGCAGCCCTAAGGTTACAGGGTGGCAAGAAAAACTGTTTTTT. This sequence encodes CASSPKVTGWQEKLFF.

This clonotype was observed a few times. The J gene is TRBJ1-2, the V gene TRBV7-2; D is ambiguous. The CDR3 has 12 amino acids. Germline CDR1 is SGHTA and CDR2 is FQGNSA. Trimming shortened V by 4 bases and J by 8 bases, and 11 bases separated the two germline ends. CDR3 protein: CASSSQSGGYTF. Here the CDR3 DNA reads TGTGCCAGCAGCTCCCAAAGCGGGGGCTACACCTTC. Variable domain in full (rest from reference TRBV7-2 and TRBJ1-2): GAGVSQSPSNKVTEKGKDVELRCDPISGHTALYWYRQSLGQGLEFLIYFQGNSAPDKSGLPSDRFSAERTGGSVSTLTIQRTQQEDSAVYLCASSSQSGGYTFGSGTRLTVV.

This clonotype has ten or more counts. The V call is TRBV10-3, the J call TRBJ2-7; possibly TRBD1 for D (6 bases). Germline V gene lookup returns CDR1 ENHRY and CDR2 SYGVKD. The CDR3 consists of 14 residues. The germline V and J ends were trimmed by 2 bases and 3 bases, with 11 bases remaining between them. The CDR3 sequence is CAISEAGDLYEQYF. The DNA of the CDR3 is TGTGCCATCAGTGAGGCAGGGGACCTCTACGAGCAGTACTTC.

This chain links TRBV29-1 with TRBJ2-4; TRBD1 aligns across 8 bases. The germline CDR1 and CDR2 sequences are SQVTM and ANQGSEA. V lost 4 bases to trimming and J lost 7 bases; unmatched junction nucleotides: 6. This CDR3 region has 13 residues. The CDR3 coding sequence is TGCAGCGTTGGGACAGGGATCGTGAACATTCAGTACTTC. Amino acids: CSVGTGIVNIQYF.

The chain employs TRBV27 and TRBJ1-2, with TRBD1 matching over 8 bases. Germline V lookup: CDR1 MNHEY, CDR2 SMNVEV (reference sequence). This CDR3 region has 14 residues. The ends lost 6 bases at V and 2 bases at J; junction bases unmatched: 5. The DNA of the CDR3 is TGTGCCAGCAGAACCCAGGGGGCGAACTATGGCTACACCTTC. Translated, it gives CASRTQGANYGYTF.

This chain joins TRBV7-6 and TRBJ1-1; 12 positions agree with TRBD1. J was trimmed by 5 bases and V by 3 bases; bases with no gene match: 10. Germline V gene sequence: CDR1 SGHVS, CDR2 FNYEAQ. This CDR3 region has 17 residues. CDR3 amino acids: CASSFPRDRGLATEAFF. CDR3 nucleotides: TGTGCCAGCAGCTTTCCTCGGGACAGGGGGCTGGCGACTGAAGCTTTCTTT.

CDR3 amino acids: CSAVGDSHRFF. Written as DNA, the CDR3 is TGCAGCGCAGTAGGGGACAGCCACCGGTTCTTC. The V and J genes are TRBV29-1 and TRBJ2-1; TRBD1 matches at 7 bases. The V segment lost 7 bases and the J segment 15 bases; nucleotides outside the gene matches: 12. Germline values: CDR1 SQVTM, CDR2 ANQGSEA. CDR3 length: 11 residues.

The chain couples TRBV7-9 to TRBJ2-7; TRBD2 aligns across 8 bases. The CDR3 runs to 15 residues. Unmatched junction bases numbered 9, after V lost 1 base and J lost 7 bases. CDR1 SEHNR and CDR2 FQNEAQ come from the germline V gene (reference sequence). CDR3 DNA sequence: TGTGCCAGCAGCTTAGGAAGCGGGGGCACTCGGGAGCAGTACTTC. Translation gives CASSLGSGGTREQYF. Looking up the rest from reference TRBV7-9 and TRBJ2-7 gives the full variable domain: DTGVSQNPRHKITKRGQNVTFRCDPISEHNRLYWYRQTLGQGPEFLTYFQNEAQLEKSRLLSDRFSAERPKGSFSTLEIQRTEQGDSAMYLCASSLGSGGTREQYFGPGTRLTVT.

This clonotype has only a few counts. The chain combines TRBV29-1 with TRBJ1-2, with 12 bases matching TRBD1. Per germline, CDR1 SQVTM and CDR2 ANQGSEA. The junction had 11 bases not matched to a gene; V was cut back by 0 bases and J by 9 bases. This CDR3 is 16 amino acids long. The CDR3: CSVEEFVGTGGLSYTF. Written as DNA, the CDR3 is TGCAGCGTTGAAGAATTTGTAGGGACAGGGGGCTTGAGCTACACCTTC.

This clonotype has at least ten counts. The chain joins TRBV5-1 to TRBJ2-7, with D possibly called TRBD1 or TRBD2 (5 bases each). This CDR3 contains 15 residues. V was clipped by 2 bases and J by 3 bases, with 15 bases between them. Germline V CDR1 and CDR2: SGHRS, YFSETQ. Written as DNA, the CDR3 is TGCGCCAGCAGCTTCCCTGGGAGTCAGGGCTACGAGCAGTACTTC. Amino acid sequence: CASSFPGSQGYEQYF.

The chain combines TRBV12-3 or TRBV12-4 with TRBJ2-5, with D possibly matching TRBD1 (5 bases). The better agreement between TRBJ2-7 and the DNA end casts doubt on the J call. This CDR3 region has 14 residues. CDR3 nucleotides: TGTGCCAGCAGTGCGGACACTACTTTCTACGAGCAGTACTTC. Amino acid sequence: CASSADTTFYEQYF.

Ten or more counts support this clonotype. The chain is built from TRBV7-2 and TRBJ2-7, with D uncertain. Germline CDR1 SGHTA, CDR2 FQGNSA. This CDR3 spans 12 amino acids. The V gene lost 1 base and the J gene lost 4 bases, with 5 bases spanning the gap. The CDR3 loop is CASSLVRYEQYF. In DNA, the CDR3 is TGTGCCAGCAGCTTAGTGAGGTACGAGCAGTACTTC.

V is TRBV6-5 and J is TRBJ1-1; TRBD1 agrees at 9 bases. J was trimmed by 3 bases and V by 5 bases; bases with no gene match: 7. The CDR3 runs 15 residues. Germline lookup yields CDR1 MNHEY and CDR2 SVGAGI. The CDR3 region has the DNA TGTGCCAGCAGTAGGACAGGGGAGAGGGACACTGAAGCTTTCTTT. Its protein product is CASSRTGERDTEAFF.

The chain is built from TRBV29-1 and TRBJ2-7; D tentatively fits TRBD1 or TRBD2 (7 bases each). V lost 6 bases, J lost 7 bases, and 22 bases lay in between. CDR1 SQVTM and CDR2 ANQGSEA come from the germline V gene. This CDR3 has 14 amino acids. The CDR3 is CSVRETGTYNEQYF. The DNA for the CDR3 is TGCAGCGTGCGGGAGACAGGGACCTACAATGAGCAGTACTTC.

Written as DNA, the CDR3 is TGCAGTGCTAGACACGGGCAGACTAATCAGCCCCAGCATTTT. This translates into CSARHGQTNQPQHF. V gene TRBV20-1 combines with J gene TRBJ1-5; D is uncertain. CDR3 length: 14 amino acids. V shed 2 bases and J shed 4 bases, with 12 bases lying between them. Germline CDR1 DFQATT, CDR2 SNEGSKA (reference sequence).

The chain couples TRBV29-1 to TRBJ1-2; no reliable D call. This CDR3 spans 13 amino acids. Germline CDR1 is SQVTM and CDR2 is ANQGSEA. V lost 4 bases, J lost 2 bases, and 11 bases lay in between. The CDR3 loop reads CSVATAPNYGYTF. CDR3 nucleotides: TGCAGCGTTGCGACGGCTCCGAACTATGGCTACACCTTC.

This clonotype was detected only once. The chain joins TRBV19 to TRBJ1-5; no clear D. Trimming shortened V by 0 bases and J by 4 bases, and 10 bases separated the two germline ends. Germline CDR1 LNHDA, CDR2 SQIVND (reference sequence). CDR3 length: 15 residues. CDR3 sequence: CASSIDLSRNQPQHF. CDR3 sequence (DNA): TGTGCCAGTAGTATAGATCTCAGCAGGAATCAGCCCCAGCATTTT.